Listed below are T cell receptor beta chains from one sample, sequenced in a study of PD-1 blockade in mismatch repair-deficient tumors. Profiling relied on immunoSEQ multiplex PCR, and the TCRdb table lists in-frame clones only, not all of them. The table shows 39,000 or so clones, with approximately 88% occurring only once. Sequenced here: PBMCs, sampled 38 to 40 weeks after starting pembrolizumab. Every receptor here comes from an adult with mismatch repair-deficient cancer. Each CDR3 is given with its conserved first and last residue.

v_call: TRBV28
j_call: TRBJ1-4
cdr3_aa: CASSLGQGGEKLFF

v_call: TRBV27
j_call: TRBJ1-4
cdr3_aa: CASSFGQGREKLFF

v_call: TRBV6-6
j_call: .
cdr3_aa: CASSYDLIYYEQYF

v_call: TRBV19
j_call: TRBJ1-1
cdr3_aa: CASSRTGSIQEAFF

v_call: TRBV28
j_call: TRBJ2-1
cdr3_aa: CASRQDSYNEQFF

v_call: TRBV30
j_call: TRBJ1-5
cdr3_aa: CAWSVRGGGIGQPQHF

v_call: TRBV5-1
j_call: TRBJ2-2
cdr3_aa: CASSTSPYTGELFF

v_call: TRBV9
j_call: TRBJ2-3
cdr3_aa: CASSPRPRAETDTQYF

v_call: TRBV5-4
j_call: TRBJ1-1
cdr3_aa: CASSSDSTSTEAFF

v_call: TRBV5-1
j_call: TRBJ1-1
cdr3_aa: CASSFGARGIPNTEAFF

v_call: TRBV21-1
j_call: TRBJ2-7
cdr3_aa: CASSKRGDSYEQYF

v_call: TRBV29-1
j_call: TRBJ1-1
cdr3_aa: CSVRVGLNTEAFF

v_call: TRBV28
j_call: TRBJ2-7
cdr3_aa: CASSPYWSSYEQYF

v_call: TRBV30
j_call: TRBJ2-1
cdr3_aa: CAWSVLAKRERYNEQFF

v_call: TRBV7-6
j_call: TRBJ2-2
cdr3_aa: CASNEGTTTTGELFF

v_call: TRBV15
j_call: TRBJ2-1
cdr3_aa: CATSTSGGDGNEQFF

v_call: TRBV19
j_call: TRBJ2-5
cdr3_aa: CASSFSGNDQETQYF

v_call: TRBV15
j_call: TRBJ2-7
cdr3_aa: CATSSRPPFSGAYEQYF

v_call: TRBV9
j_call: TRBJ1-2
cdr3_aa: CASSVGGDGYGYTF

v_call: TRBV10-2
j_call: TRBJ1-1
cdr3_aa: CASRGTAYTEAFF

v_call: TRBV11-2
j_call: TRBJ2-7
cdr3_aa: CASSLVVGVDGEQYF

v_call: TRBV2
j_call: TRBJ2-7
cdr3_aa: CASRDDIAGEGF

v_call: TRBV19
j_call: TRBJ1-2
cdr3_aa: CASSPTPSGGNYGYTF